The next 4 T cell receptor beta chains were all read from a single sample in a study of shared clonotypes between healthy human individuals. Only in-frame clones appear in the TCRdb table, and some are missing; sequencing was by immunoSEQ multiplex PCR. This table holds over 2 million clones, approximately 94% found once. It was CD45RO-negative cells, positively selected for CCR7, that made up naive CD8 cells, with terminally differentiated effector memory CD45RA+ cells excluded. The sequenced material came from naive CD8+ T cells sorted from blood. The source of these receptors is a man aged 18 to 30 in good health.

J is TRBJ2-2 and V is TRBV4-3; no reliable D call. The V end was cut by 2 bases, the J end by 6 bases, with 4 bases between. Germline-derived CDR1 and CDR2 are LGHNA and YSLEER. The CDR3 totals 12 residues. The CDR3 nucleotides read TGCGCCAGCAGCCAAATACCCGGGGAGCTGTTTTTT. It encodes CASSQIPGELFF.

This rearrangement joins TRBV7-6 to TRBJ2-7; TRBD2 matches at 14 bases. From germline, CDR1 is SGHVS and CDR2 FNYEAQ. The CDR3 has 16 amino acids. V was clipped by 5 bases and J by 5 bases; unmatched bases: 8. Written as DNA, the CDR3 is TGTGCCAGCAGCCTAATACCGGGACTAGCGGGAGACGAGCAGTACTTC. It specifies CASSLIPGLAGDEQYF. Combining the CDR3 with reference TRBV7-6 and TRBJ2-7 gives the whole variable domain GAGVSQSPRYKVTKRGQDVALRCDPISGHVSLYWYRQALGQGPEFLTYFNYEAQQDKSGLPNDRFSAERPEGSISTLTIQRTEQRDSAMYRCASSLIPGLAGDEQYFGPGTRLTVT.

V and J are TRBV5-5 and TRBJ2-7; no definite D call. V gave up 0 bases and J gave up 2 bases, with 12 bases separating them. Per germline, CDR1 SGHKS and CDR2 YYEKEE (reference sequence). This CDR3 comprises 15 residues. CDR3 nucleotides: TGTGCCAGCAGCTTGGTTTCGTCTGTCGCCTACGAGCAGTACTTC. Translating gives CASSLVSSVAYEQYF.

The V gene is TRBV14, the J gene TRBJ2-1, with D unclear. The germline V and J ends were trimmed by 3 bases and 9 bases, with 9 bases remaining between them. The CDR3 is 12 amino acids. Germline V gene data show CDR1 as SGHDN and CDR2 as FVKESK. The CDR3 here is CASSHWDGEQFF. The DNA of the CDR3 is TGTGCCAGCAGCCACTGGGATGGTGAGCAGTTCTTC.